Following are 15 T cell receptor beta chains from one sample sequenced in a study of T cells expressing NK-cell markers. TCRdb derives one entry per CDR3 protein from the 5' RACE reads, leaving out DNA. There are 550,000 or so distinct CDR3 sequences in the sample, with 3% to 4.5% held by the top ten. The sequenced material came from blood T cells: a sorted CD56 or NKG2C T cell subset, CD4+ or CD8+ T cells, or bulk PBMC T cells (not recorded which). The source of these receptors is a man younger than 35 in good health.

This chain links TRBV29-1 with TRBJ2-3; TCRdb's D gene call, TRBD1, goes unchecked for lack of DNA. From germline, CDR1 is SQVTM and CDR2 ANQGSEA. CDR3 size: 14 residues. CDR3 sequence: CSVVAPGSTDTQYF.

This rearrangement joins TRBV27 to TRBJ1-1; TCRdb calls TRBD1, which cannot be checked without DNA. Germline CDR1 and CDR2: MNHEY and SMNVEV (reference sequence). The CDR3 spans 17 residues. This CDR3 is CASSLEWTGGLNTEAFF.

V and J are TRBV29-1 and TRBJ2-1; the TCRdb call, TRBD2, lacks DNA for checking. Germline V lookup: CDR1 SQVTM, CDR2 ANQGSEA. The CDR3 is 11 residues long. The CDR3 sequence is CSVLRAHEQFF.

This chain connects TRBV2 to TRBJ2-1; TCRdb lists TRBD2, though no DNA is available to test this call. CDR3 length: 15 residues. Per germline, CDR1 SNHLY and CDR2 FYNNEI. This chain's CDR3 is CASSDTEEENNEQFF.

Here the CDR3 reads CATRGRRNSYNEQFF. The chain uses TRBV24-1 and TRBJ2-1. This CDR3 comprises 15 residues. Germline CDR1 and CDR2: KGHDR and SFDVKD.

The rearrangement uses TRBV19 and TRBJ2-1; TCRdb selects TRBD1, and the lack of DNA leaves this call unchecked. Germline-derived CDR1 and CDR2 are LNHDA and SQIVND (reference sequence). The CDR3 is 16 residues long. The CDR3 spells CASRPRRGLAHNEQFF. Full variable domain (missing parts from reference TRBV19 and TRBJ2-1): DGGITQSPKYLFRKEGQNVTLSCEQNLNHDAMYWYRQDPGQGLRLIYYSQIVNDFQKGDIAEGYSVSREKKESFPLTVTSAQKNPTAFYLCASRPRRGLAHNEQFFGPGTRLTVL.

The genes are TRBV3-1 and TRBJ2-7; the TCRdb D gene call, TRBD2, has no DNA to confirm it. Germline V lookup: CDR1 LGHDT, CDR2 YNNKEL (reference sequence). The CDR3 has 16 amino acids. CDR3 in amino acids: CASSPNDGRAVYEQYF.

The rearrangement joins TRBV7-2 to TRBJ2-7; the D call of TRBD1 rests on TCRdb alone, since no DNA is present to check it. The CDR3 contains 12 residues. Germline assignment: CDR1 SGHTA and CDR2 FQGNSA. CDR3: CASSLDTSLQYF. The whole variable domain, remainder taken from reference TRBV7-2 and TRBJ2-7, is GAGVSQSPSNKVTEKGKDVELRCDPISGHTALYWYRQSLGQGLEFLIYFQGNSAPDKSGLPSDRFSAERTGGSVSTLTIQRTQQEDSAVYLCASSLDTSLQYFGPGTRLTVT.

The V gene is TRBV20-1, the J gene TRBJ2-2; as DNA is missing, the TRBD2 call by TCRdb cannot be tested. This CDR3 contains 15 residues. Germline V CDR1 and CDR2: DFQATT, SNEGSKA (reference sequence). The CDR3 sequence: CSAFWASGRSGELFF.

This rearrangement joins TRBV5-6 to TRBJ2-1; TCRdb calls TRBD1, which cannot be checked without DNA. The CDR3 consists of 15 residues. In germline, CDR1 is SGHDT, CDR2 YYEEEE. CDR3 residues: CASSLKGHPYNEQFF.

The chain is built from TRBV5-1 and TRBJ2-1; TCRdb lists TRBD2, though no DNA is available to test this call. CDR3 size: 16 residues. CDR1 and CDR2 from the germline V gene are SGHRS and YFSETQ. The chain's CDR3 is CASSLARVAVWNEQFF.

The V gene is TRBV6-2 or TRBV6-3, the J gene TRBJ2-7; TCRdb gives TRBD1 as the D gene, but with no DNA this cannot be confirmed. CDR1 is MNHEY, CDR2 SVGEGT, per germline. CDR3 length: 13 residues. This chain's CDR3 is CASSYSGQMQQYF.

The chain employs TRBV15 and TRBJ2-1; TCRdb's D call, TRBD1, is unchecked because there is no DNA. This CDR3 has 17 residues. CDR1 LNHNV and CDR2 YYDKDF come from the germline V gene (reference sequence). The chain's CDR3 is CATSRIFGQGSYNEQFF. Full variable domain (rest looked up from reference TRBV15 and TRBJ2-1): DAMVIQNPRYQVTQFGKPVTLSCSQTLNHNVMYWYQQKSSQAPKLLFHYYDKDFNNEADTPDNFQSRRPNTSFCFLDIRSPGLGDTAMYLCATSRIFGQGSYNEQFFGPGTRLTVL.

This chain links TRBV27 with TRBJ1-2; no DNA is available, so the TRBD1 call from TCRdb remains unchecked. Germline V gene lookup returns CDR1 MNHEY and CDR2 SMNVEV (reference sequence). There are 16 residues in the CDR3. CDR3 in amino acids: CASSLRQGADNYGYTF.

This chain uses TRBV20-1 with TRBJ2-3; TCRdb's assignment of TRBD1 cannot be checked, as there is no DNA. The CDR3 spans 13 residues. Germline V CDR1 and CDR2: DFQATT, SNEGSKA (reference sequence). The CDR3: CSVRQGATDTQYF.